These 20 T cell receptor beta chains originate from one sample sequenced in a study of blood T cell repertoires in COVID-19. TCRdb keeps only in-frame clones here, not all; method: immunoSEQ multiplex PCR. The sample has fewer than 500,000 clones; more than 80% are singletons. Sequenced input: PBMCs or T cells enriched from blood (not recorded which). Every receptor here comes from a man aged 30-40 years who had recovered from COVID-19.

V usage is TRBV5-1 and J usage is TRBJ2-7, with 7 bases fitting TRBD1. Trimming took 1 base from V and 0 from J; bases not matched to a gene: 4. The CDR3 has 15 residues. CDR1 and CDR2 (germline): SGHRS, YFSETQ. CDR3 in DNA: TGCGCCAGCAGCTTGACAGGGGTGCTCTCCTACGAGCAGTACTTC. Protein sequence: CASSLTGVLSYEQYF.

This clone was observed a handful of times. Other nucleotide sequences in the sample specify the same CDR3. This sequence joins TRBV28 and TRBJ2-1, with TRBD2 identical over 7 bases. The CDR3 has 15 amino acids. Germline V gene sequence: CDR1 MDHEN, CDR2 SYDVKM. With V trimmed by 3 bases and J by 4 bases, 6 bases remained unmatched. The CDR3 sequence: CASSLGGSAYNEQFF. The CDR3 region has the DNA TGTGCCAGCAGTTTGGGCGGGAGTGCTTACAATGAGCAGTTCTTC.

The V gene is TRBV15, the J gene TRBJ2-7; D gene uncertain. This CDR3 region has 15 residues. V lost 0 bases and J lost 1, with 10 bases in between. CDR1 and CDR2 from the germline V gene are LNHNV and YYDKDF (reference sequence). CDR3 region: CATSRDGASSYEQYF. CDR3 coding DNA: TGTGCCACCAGCAGAGATGGTGCGTCGTCCTACGAGCAGTACTTC.

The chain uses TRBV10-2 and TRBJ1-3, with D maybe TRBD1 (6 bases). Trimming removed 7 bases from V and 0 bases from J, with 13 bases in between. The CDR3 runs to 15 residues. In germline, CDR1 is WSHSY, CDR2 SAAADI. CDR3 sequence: CASTPTGSSGNTIYF. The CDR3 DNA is TGCGCCAGCACTCCGACAGGCAGCTCTGGAAACACCATATATTTT.

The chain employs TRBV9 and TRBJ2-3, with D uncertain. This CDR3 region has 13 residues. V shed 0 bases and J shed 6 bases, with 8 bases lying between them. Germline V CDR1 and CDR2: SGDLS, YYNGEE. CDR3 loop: CASSVDSIDTQYF. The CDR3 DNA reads TGTGCCAGCAGCGTAGATAGTATTGATACGCAGTATTTT.

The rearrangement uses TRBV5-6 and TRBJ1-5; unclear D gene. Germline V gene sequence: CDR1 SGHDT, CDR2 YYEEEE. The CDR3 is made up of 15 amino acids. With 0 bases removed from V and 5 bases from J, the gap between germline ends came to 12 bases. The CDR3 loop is CASSLAGVDYQPQHF. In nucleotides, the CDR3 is TGTGCCAGCAGCTTGGCCGGGGTAGATTATCAGCCCCAGCATTTT.

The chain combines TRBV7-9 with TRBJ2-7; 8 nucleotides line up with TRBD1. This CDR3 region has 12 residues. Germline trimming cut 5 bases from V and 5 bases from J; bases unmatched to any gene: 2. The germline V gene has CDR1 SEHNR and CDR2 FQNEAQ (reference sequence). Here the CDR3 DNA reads TGTGCCAGCAGCGAGACAGGGGACGAGCAGTACTTC. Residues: CASSETGDEQYF.

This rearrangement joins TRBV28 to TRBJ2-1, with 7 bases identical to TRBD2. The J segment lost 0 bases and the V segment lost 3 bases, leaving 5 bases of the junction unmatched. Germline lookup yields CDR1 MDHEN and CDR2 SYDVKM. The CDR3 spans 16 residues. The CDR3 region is CASSFVGGSSYNEQFF. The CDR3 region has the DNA TGTGCCAGCAGTTTTGTCGGCGGGAGCTCCTACAATGAGCAGTTCTTC.

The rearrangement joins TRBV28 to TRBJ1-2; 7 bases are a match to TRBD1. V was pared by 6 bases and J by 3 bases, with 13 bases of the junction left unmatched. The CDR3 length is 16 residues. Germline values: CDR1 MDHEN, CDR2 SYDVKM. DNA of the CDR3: TGTGCCAGCAGAGAAACAGGGGCGCCTGTTGACTATGGCTACACCTTC. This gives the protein CASRETGAPVDYGYTF.

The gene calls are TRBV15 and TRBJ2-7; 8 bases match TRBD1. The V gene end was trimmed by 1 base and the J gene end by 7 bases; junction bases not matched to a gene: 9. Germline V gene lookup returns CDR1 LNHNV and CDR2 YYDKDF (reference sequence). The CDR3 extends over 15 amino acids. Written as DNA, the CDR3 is TGTGCCACCAGCAGAGGGGGGCAGGGGGCGGGTGAGCAGTACTTC. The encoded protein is CATSRGGQGAGEQYF.

The CDR3 nucleotides read TGTGCCAGCAGTGGAACCGGGAGTTTAAACGAGCAGTACTTC. Translation gives CASSGTGSLNEQYF. The chain joins TRBV28 to TRBJ2-7, with D possibly TRBD2 on 6 matching bases. This CDR3 is built from 14 residues. The germline V and J ends were trimmed by 5 bases and 5 bases, with 16 bases remaining between them. Germline V gene sequence: CDR1 MDHEN, CDR2 SYDVKM.

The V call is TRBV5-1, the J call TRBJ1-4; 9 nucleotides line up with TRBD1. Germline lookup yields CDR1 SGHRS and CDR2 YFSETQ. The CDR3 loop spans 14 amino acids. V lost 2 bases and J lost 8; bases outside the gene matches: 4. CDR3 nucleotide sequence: TGCGCCAGCAGCTTACAGGGGGCCAAGGAAAAACTGTTTTTT. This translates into CASSLQGAKEKLFF.

CDR3 sequence reads: CASSLSPRAYEQYF. CDR3 DNA: TGTGCCAGCAGCTTAAGCCCCAGGGCCTACGAGCAGTACTTC. The chain recombines TRBV13 with TRBJ2-7; a weak D match, TRBD1 (5 bases). The CDR3 loop spans 14 amino acids. The V gene's germline CDR1 is PRHDT and CDR2 FYEKMQ (reference sequence). Deletions cut 2 bases from V and 2 bases from J, with 10 bases between. Drawing the rest from reference TRBV13 and TRBJ2-7, the complete variable domain is AAGVIQSPRHLIKEKRETATLKCYPIPRHDTVYWYQQGPGQDPQFLISFYEKMQSDKGSIPDRFSAQQFSDYHSELNMSSLELGDSALYFCASSLSPRAYEQYFGPGTRLTVT.

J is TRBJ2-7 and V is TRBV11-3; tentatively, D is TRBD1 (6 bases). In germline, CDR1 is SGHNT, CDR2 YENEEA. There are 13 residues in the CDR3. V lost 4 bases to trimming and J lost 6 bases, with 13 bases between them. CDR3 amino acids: CASSYRVGSEQYF. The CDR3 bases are TGTGCCAGCAGCTACAGGGTTGGGAGCGAGCAGTACTTC.

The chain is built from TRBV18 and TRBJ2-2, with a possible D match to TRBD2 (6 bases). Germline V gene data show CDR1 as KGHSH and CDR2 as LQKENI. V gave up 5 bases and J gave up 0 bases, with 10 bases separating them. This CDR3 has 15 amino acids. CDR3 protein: CASSSGRANTGELFF. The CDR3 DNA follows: TGTGCCAGCTCATCCGGGAGAGCGAACACCGGGGAGCTGTTTTTT.

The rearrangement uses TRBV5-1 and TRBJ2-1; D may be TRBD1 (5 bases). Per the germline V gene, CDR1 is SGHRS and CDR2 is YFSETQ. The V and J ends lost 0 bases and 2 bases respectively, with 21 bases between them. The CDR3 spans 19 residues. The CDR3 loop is CASSLGIAGKLRAYNEQFF. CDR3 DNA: TGCGCCAGCAGCTTGGGTATCGCAGGGAAGCTGAGAGCCTACAATGAGCAGTTCTTC.

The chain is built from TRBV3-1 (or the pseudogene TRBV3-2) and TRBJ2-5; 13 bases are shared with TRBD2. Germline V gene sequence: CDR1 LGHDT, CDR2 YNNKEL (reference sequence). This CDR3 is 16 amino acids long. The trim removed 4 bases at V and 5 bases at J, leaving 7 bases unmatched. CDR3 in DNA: TGTGCCAGCAGCCGCCGGACTAGCGGGAGATCCGAGACCCAGTACTTC. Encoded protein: CASSRRTSGRSETQYF.

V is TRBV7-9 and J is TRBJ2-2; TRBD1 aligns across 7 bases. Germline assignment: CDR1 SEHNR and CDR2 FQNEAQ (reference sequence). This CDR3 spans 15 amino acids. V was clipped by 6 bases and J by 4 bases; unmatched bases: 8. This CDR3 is CASSLDRVGTGELFF. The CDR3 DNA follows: TGTGCCAGCAGTCTTGACAGGGTTGGCACCGGGGAGCTGTTTTTT. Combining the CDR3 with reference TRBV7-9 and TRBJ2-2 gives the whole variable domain DTGVSQNPRHKITKRGQNVTFRCDPISEHNRLYWYRQTLGQGPEFLTYFQNEAQLEKSRLLSDRFSAERPKGSFSTLEIQRTEQGDSAMYLCASSLDRVGTGELFFGEGSRLTVL.

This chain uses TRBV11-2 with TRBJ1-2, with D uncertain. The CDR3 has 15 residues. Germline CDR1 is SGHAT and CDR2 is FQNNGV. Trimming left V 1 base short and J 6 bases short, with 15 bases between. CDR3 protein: CASSLGSAGSDGYTF. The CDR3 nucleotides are TGTGCCAGCAGCTTAGGTTCCGCAGGCTCCGATGGCTACACCTTC.

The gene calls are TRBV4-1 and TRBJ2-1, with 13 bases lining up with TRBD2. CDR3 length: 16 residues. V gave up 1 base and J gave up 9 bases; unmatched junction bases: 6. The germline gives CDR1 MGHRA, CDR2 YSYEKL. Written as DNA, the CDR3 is TGCGCCAGCAGCCAAGGGGGACTAGCGGGATCAGGTGAGCAGTTCTTC. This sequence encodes CASSQGGLAGSGEQFF.